The subject of this entry is one T cell receptor beta chain. V shed 6 bases, J shed 5 bases, and the junction held 6 bases outside the gene matches. The CDR3 has 14 amino acids. From germline, CDR1 is SGHRS and CDR2 YFSETQ. The data are from a study of control samples from healthy donors and cancer patients. The protocol was immunoSEQ multiplex PCR, while the TCRdb copy is restricted to in-frame clones and leaves out a portion. The sample holds around 120,000 clones, around 86% seen once. The receptor comes from a man in his forties or fifties in good health. V is TRBV5-1 and J is TRBJ2-3, with 10 positions matching TRBD1. The sample was blood. CDR3 bases: TGCGCCAGCACCCAGGACAGGGGGGAAGATACGCAGTATTTT. This gives the protein CASTQDRGEDTQYF.